The rows below give T cell receptor beta chains drawn from one sample of a study of CD8 T cells in Susac syndrome. TCRdb ran MiXCR on the immunoSEQ multiplex PCR reads and lists one entry per CDR3 protein. This table holds roughly 200,000 distinct CDR3 sequences, over 75% found once. Source material: CD4+ T cells from PBMCs. These receptors all stem from a human donor with Susac syndrome. The CDR3 runs from the conserved cysteine through the conserved F or W. Fields, in order: clone size, D gene, V gene, J gene, CDR3 DNA, CDR3 protein. The D gene is left open where the match is weak. Some rows have no size entry. The others give once, few or many, or a class for an expanded clone.

size: NA; D: TRBD1; V: TRBV6-1; J: TRBJ1-2; DNA: TGTGCCAGTCGGGACAGGGGCAGGTATGGCTACACCTTC; CDR3: CASRDRGRYGYTF
size: NA; D: NA; V: TRBV20-1; J: TRBJ1-1; DNA: TGCAGTGCTAGAGATTCTCTCGGGGGCCGGACTGAAGCTTTCTTT; CDR3: CSARDSLGGRTEAFF
size: NA; D: TRBD2; V: TRBV20-1; J: TRBJ2-3; DNA: TGCAGTGCTAGAGATATCGGGATACGGACTAGCGGGGGGTTCGGTACGCAGTATTTT; CDR3: CSARDIGIRTSGGFGTQYF
size: NA; D: TRBD2; V: TRBV5-1; J: TRBJ2-7; DNA: TGCGCCAGCAGCTTGGGGGGACTAGCGGGAGCCTACGAGCAGTACTTC; CDR3: CASSLGGLAGAYEQYF
size: NA; D: NA; V: TRBV28; J: TRBJ2-1; DNA: TGTGCCAGCAGCCTCGAGGCGGACCAGCAGTTCTTC; CDR3: CASSLEADQQFF
size: NA; D: NA; V: TRBV27; J: TRBJ1-3; DNA: TGTGCCAGCCGAGGGACTACCACTGGAAACACCATATATTTT; CDR3: CASRGTTTGNTIYF
size: NA; D: NA; V: TRBV20-1; J: TRBJ2-7; DNA: TGCAGTGCTAGAGACCAATCTCGGGGGGCGAGCTACGAGCAGTACTTC; CDR3: CSARDQSRGASYEQYF
size: NA; D: NA; V: TRBV6-5; J: TRBJ2-1; DNA: TGTGCCAGCAGCAACAATGAGCAGTTCTTC; CDR3: CASSNNEQFF
size: NA; D: NA; V: TRBV27; J: TRBJ1-1; DNA: TGTGCCAGCAGTTTCACTCGCCTCCTCGTAGCTTTCTTT; CDR3: CASSFTRLLVAFF
size: NA; D: NA; V: TRBV28; J: TRBJ1-2; DNA: TGTGCATCCGGGGACTATGGCTACACCTTC; CDR3: CASGDYGYTF
size: NA; D: TRBD1; V: TRBV28; J: TRBJ1-5; DNA: TGTGCCAGCAACAGGGGAATGGGCAATCAGCCCCAGCATTTT; CDR3: CASNRGMGNQPQHF
size: NA; D: TRBD2; V: TRBV20-1; J: TRBJ2-3; DNA: TGCAGTGCCACGGGACTAGCGGGGGGCGCAGATACGCAGTATTTT; CDR3: CSATGLAGGADTQYF
size: NA; D: TRBD2; V: TRBV20-1; J: TRBJ2-1; DNA: TGCAGTGCCCTCGAGACTAGCGGGGGCTCGGGAGAGCAGTTCTTC; CDR3: CSALETSGGSGEQFF
size: few; D: NA; V: TRBV20-1; J: TRBJ1-5; DNA: TGCAGTGCTAGAGATTCAGGACAGCCCCAGCATTTT; CDR3: CSARDSGQPQHF
size: NA; D: TRBD2; V: TRBV9; J: TRBJ2-3; DNA: TGTGCCAGCCAGCGGGAGGGCCGAAAAGATACGCAGTATTTT; CDR3: CASQREGRKDTQYF
size: NA; D: TRBD2; V: TRBV2; J: TRBJ2-2; DNA: TGTGCCAGCAGCGGGAGGGTTGCCGGGGAGCTGTTTTTT; CDR3: CASSGRVAGELFF
size: NA; D: NA; V: TRBV2; J: TRBJ2-6; DNA: TGTGCCAGCAGATCTGGGGCCAACGTCCTGACTTTC; CDR3: CASRSGANVLTF